A selection of T cell receptor beta chains follows, all from one sample in a study of type 1 and type 2 diabetes patients. TCRdb fed the multiplex PCR reads into MiXCR, producing one record per CDR3 protein. The sample holds 270,000 or so distinct CDR3 sequences; approximately 45% are singletons and the top ten take roughly 13%. Sequenced input: peripheral blood mononuclear cells (PBMCs). The receptors shown here come from a man between 18 and 35 years old with type 2 diabetes. The CDR3 runs from the conserved cysteine through the conserved F or W. Each record gives: V gene, clone size, J gene, D gene, CDR3 protein, CDR3 DNA. D genes are given only for firm matches. Only some rows state a clone size, as once, few, many or a class for expanded clones.

TRBV30	few	TRBJ2-1	TRBD2	CAWSVGGGPSVQRFF	TGTGCCTGGAGTGTCGGGGGAGGGCCGTCGGTGCAACGGTTCTTC
TRBV9	NA	TRBJ1-5	NA	CASSVSGNSNQPQHF	TGTGCCAGCAGCGTATCGGGTAATAGCAATCAGCCCCAGCATTTT
TRBV28	few	TRBJ1-1	NA	CASRTIGRLNTEAFF	TGTGCCAGCAGAACAATTGGACGGCTGAACACTGAAGCTTTCTTT
TRBV27	NA	TRBJ1-2	TRBD1	CASGFPTGVGYTF	TGTGCCAGCGGGTTCCCAACAGGGGTCGGCTACACCTTC
TRBV7-8	many	TRBJ2-5	TRBD2	CASSTSGVQETQYF	TGTGCCAGCAGCACTAGCGGGGTTCAAGAGACCCAGTACTTC
TRBV5-1	NA	TRBJ2-5	NA	CASSLFDTARETQYF	TGCGCCAGCAGCTTGTTTGATACGGCGAGAGAGACCCAGTACTTC
TRBV4-1	NA	TRBJ2-2	TRBD1	CASSQEGTGITGELFF	TGCGCCAGCAGCCAAGAGGGGACAGGGATCACCGGGGAGCTGTTTTTT
TRBV9	once	TRBJ1-1	NA	CASSSTMLGGYPRNTEAFF	TGTGCCAGCAGCTCCACTATGTTGGGGGGCTACCCAAGGAACACTGAAGCTTTCTTT
TRBV4-1	NA	TRBJ2-1	NA	CASSQDLEDEQFF	TGCGCCAGCAGCCAAGATCTGGAAGATGAGCAGTTCTTC
TRBV28	NA	TRBJ2-5	NA	CASNWGAKTQYF	TGTGCCAGCAACTGGGGAGCAAAGACCCAGTACTTC
TRBV4-1	few	TRBJ2-1	TRBD2	CASSQDGGGVNEQFF	TGCGCCAGCAGCCAAGATGGGGGGGGAGTCAATGAGCAGTTCTTC
TRBV2	NA	TRBJ2-1	TRBD2	CASRGTSGENEQFF	TGTGCCAGCAGGGGGACTAGCGGCGAGAATGAGCAGTTCTTC
TRBV24-1	few	TRBJ1-2	NA	CATSEGRNYGYTF	TGTGCCACCAGTGAAGGACGAAACTATGGCTACACCTTC
TRBV7-2	NA	TRBJ1-2	NA	CASSLVPQGTNYGYTF	TGTGCCAGCAGCTTAGTCCCGCAGGGGACTAACTATGGCTACACCTTC
TRBV29-1	few	TRBJ1-1	TRBD1	CSVGQGNVAEAFF	TGCAGCGTGGGACAGGGGAATGTAGCTGAAGCTTTCTTT
TRBV7-2	NA	TRBJ2-7	NA	CASSGRLAFEQYF	TGTGCCAGCAGTGGTAGGCTAGCGTTCGAGCAGTACTTC
TRBV30	few	TRBJ1-5	NA	CAWGYGLTENQPQHF	TGTGCCTGGGGGTATGGCCTTACTGAAAATCAGCCCCAGCATTTT
TRBV5-1	NA	TRBJ1-4	TRBD1	CASTRQGGKDEKLFF	TGCGCCAGCACCCGACAGGGCGGAAAGGATGAAAAACTGTTTTTT
TRBV25-1	NA	TRBJ2-6	NA	CASSEWLGLESGANVLTF	TGTGCCAGCAGTGAATGGCTGGGGCTCGAGTCTGGGGCCAACGTCCTGACTTTC
TRBV6-6	NA	TRBJ1-1	NA	CASSYQAKVWAFF	TGTGCCAGCAGTTACCAGGCCAAAGTTTGGGCTTTCTTT
TRBV28	few	TRBJ2-1	TRBD2	CASTTLAGNEQFF	TGTGCCAGCACGACCCTAGCGGGGAACGAGCAGTTCTTC
TRBV6-5	NA	TRBJ1-1	NA	CASSYDRGWAEAFF	TGTGCCAGCAGTTACGATAGGGGTTGGGCTGAAGCTTTCTTT
TRBV10-2	NA	TRBJ2-7	NA	CASSERFRDSYEQYF	TGCGCCAGCAGTGAGCGATTTAGGGACTCCTACGAGCAGTACTTC
TRBV11-2	NA	TRBJ2-7	TRBD1	CAIRIGQGEASYEQYF	TGTGCCATCAGGATTGGACAGGGGGAAGCGTCGTACGAGCAGTACTTC
TRBV19	few	TRBJ2-1	NA	CASSITPRGGTYNEQFF	TGTGCCAGTAGTATAACCCCCAGGGGCGGGACCTACAATGAGCAGTTCTTC
TRBV6-6	few	TRBJ1-1	NA	CASSNEPGGKVGAFF	TGTGCCAGCAGTAACGAACCCGGGGGCAAAGTGGGAGCTTTCTTT
TRBV30	few	TRBJ2-7	TRBD1	CAWRRITWDRVKINLVYEQYF	TGTGCCTGGAGACGGATAACCTGGGACAGGGTGAAAATAAATCTCGTCTACGAGCAGTACTTC
TRBV7-2	many	TRBJ1-6	NA	CASSLVNSPLHF	TGTGCCAGCAGCCTAGTCAATTCACCCCTCCACTTT
TRBV5-1	NA	TRBJ2-3	NA	CASSTPEDTQYF	TGCGCCAGCAGCACGCCGGAAGATACGCAGTATTTT
TRBV20-1	NA	TRBJ2-7	TRBD2	CSAPGLAGAGEQYF	TGCAGTGCGCCGGGACTAGCGGGAGCCGGCGAGCAGTACTTC
TRBV7-8	few	TRBJ2-5	NA	CASSSGDRRETQYF	TGTGCCAGCAGCTCCGGGGACCGAAGAGAGACCCAGTACTTC
TRBV7-9	NA	TRBJ1-1	NA	CASSLGDTKAFF	TGCGCCAGCAGCTTGGGGGACACTAAAGCTTTCTTT
TRBV12-5	NA	TRBJ2-7	TRBD2	CASGFGGYEQYF	TGTGCTAGTGGTTTCGGGGGGTATGAGCAGTACTTC
TRBV2	NA	TRBJ1-5	TRBD1	CASTTGVTTQPQHF	TGTGCCAGCACTACAGGGGTTACCACTCAGCCCCAGCATTTT
TRBV20-1	few	TRBJ2-1	NA	CSAREGSSSYNEQFF	TGCAGTGCTAGGGAGGGCTCAAGCTCCTACAATGAGCAGTTCTTC
TRBV9	NA	TRBJ1-4	NA	CASSVGMVNEKLFF	TGTGCCAGCAGCGTAGGGATGGTTAATGAAAAACTGTTTTTT
TRBV6-2/TRBV6-3	NA	TRBJ2-3	NA	CASSYFEVTDTQYF	TGTGCCAGCAGTTACTTCGAGGTGACAGATACGCAGTATTTT
TRBV10-3	NA	TRBJ1-5	NA	CASSETPGGSTSNQPQHF	TGTGCCAGCAGTGAAACCCCGGGAGGGTCAACTAGCAATCAGCCCCAGCATTTT
TRBV5-1	few	TRBJ2-1	NA	CASSLIGEQFF	TGCGCCAGCAGCTTAATCGGGGAGCAGTTCTTC
TRBV10-1	NA	TRBJ2-3	NA	CASSESIRDRFTDTQYF	TGCGCCAGCAGTGAGTCCATCAGGGATAGATTCACAGATACGCAGTATTTT
TRBV27	NA	TRBJ2-5	NA	CASSFSTGETQYF	TGTGCCAGCAGTTTTAGCACGGGGGAGACCCAGTACTTC
TRBV30	NA	TRBJ1-6	NA	CAWSVRSYNSPLHF	TGTGCCTGGAGTGTACGATCTTATAATTCACCCCTCCACTTT
TRBV6-2/TRBV6-3	few	TRBJ2-7	TRBD2	CASRKAGGTYEQYF	TGTGCCAGCAGGAAAGCGGGGGGTACCTACGAGCAGTACTTC
TRBV20-1	NA	TRBJ2-5	NA	CSARKTAQETQYF	TGCAGTGCTAGGAAGACGGCGCAGGAGACCCAGTACTTC
TRBV6-5	once	TRBJ2-3	NA	CASSYSGLSGADTQYF	TGTGCCAGCAGTTACTCAGGACTATCTGGGGCAGATACGCAGTATTTT
TRBV19	once	TRBJ2-5	TRBD1	CASSIGQGGETQYF	TGTGCCAGTAGTATCGGACAGGGGGGAGAGACCCAGTACTTC
TRBV7-8	NA	TRBJ2-2	TRBD2	CASSPRTSGGGTGELFF	TGTGCCAGCAGCCCTAGGACTAGCGGGGGGGGGACCGGGGAGCTGTTTTTT
TRBV7-2	NA	TRBJ1-2	NA	CASSSRGYGYTF	TGTGCCAGCAGCTCCAGGGGCTATGGCTACACCTTC
TRBV19	NA	TRBJ1-2	NA	CASSRHENYGYTF	TGTGCCAGTAGTCGTCACGAGAACTATGGCTACACCTTC
TRBV30	once	TRBJ2-7	TRBD1	CAWSWTGGEQYF	TGTGCCTGGAGTTGGACAGGGGGCGAGCAGTACTTC
TRBV28	NA	TRBJ2-5	NA	CASSSSRTKEETQYF	TGTGCCAGCAGTAGCTCCCGGACTAAGGAAGAGACCCAGTACTTC
TRBV20-1	NA	TRBJ2-3	TRBD2	CSASLVLAGGTLSSTDKQYF	TGCAGTGCTAGCCTGGTACTAGCGGGGGGGACCTTATCTAGCACAGATAAGCAGTATTTT
TRBV2	NA	TRBJ1-1	NA	CASSFRQAGTEVFF	TGTGCCAGCAGCTTCCGACAGGCCGGCACTGAAGTTTTCTTT
TRBV7-2	NA	TRBJ2-5	TRBD1	CASSLGGWNTDRGNGETQYF	TGTGCCAGCAGTTTAGGGGGTTGGAACACGGACAGGGGAAACGGGGAGACCCAGTACTTC
TRBV7-9	NA	TRBJ1-4	TRBD1	CASRGQLNEKLFF	TGTGCCAGCAGGGGACAGTTAAATGAAAAACTGTTTTTT
TRBV28	NA	TRBJ2-2	TRBD2	CASSSSTSGRAGELFF	TGTGCCAGCAGTTCATCGACTAGCGGGAGAGCGGGGGAGCTGTTTTTT
TRBV25-1	many	TRBJ1-4	NA	CASSDWGQNEKLFF	TGTGCCAGCAGTGACTGGGGCCAAAATGAAAAACTGTTTTTT
TRBV14	NA	TRBJ2-2	NA	CASSQGQPANTGELFF	TGTGCCAGCAGCCAAGGTCAACCCGCGAACACCGGGGAGCTGTTTTTT
TRBV7-2	few	TRBJ2-2	TRBD1	CASSLVRGTGELFF	TGTGCCAGCAGCTTAGTCAGGGGGACCGGGGAGCTGTTTTTT
TRBV7-3	NA	TRBJ1-6	NA	CASSLSYNSPLHF	TGTGCCAGCAGCTTATCCTATAATTCACCCCTCCACTTT